The 32 T cell receptor beta chains given below trace back to one sample, sequenced in a study of cytomegalovirus exposure and HLA in healthy donors. The primer mix had 60 Vbeta and 13 Jbeta primers. The assay was immunoSEQ multiplex PCR, and TCRdb's table has in-frame clones only and misses some. This sample yields 120,000 to 150,000 clones, of which approximately 81% are seen a single time; roughly 2.7% belongs to the top ten. Material: PBMCs. These receptors came from a boy younger than 10 in good health and CMV-seronegative.

The chain has TRBV12-5 and TRBJ1-1; TRBD1 is a possible D gene (5 bases). Trimming removed 0 bases from V and 1 base from J, with 12 bases in between. The CDR3 runs to 16 residues. In germline, CDR1 is LGHNT, CDR2 FRNRAP. CDR3 DNA: TGTGCTAGTGGTTTGGTGGGGGGGAGGGCGAACACTGAAGCTTTCTTT. Its protein is CASGLVGGRANTEAFF.

The chain joins TRBV7-2 to TRBJ2-1, with 13 bases aligning to TRBD2. V lost 5 bases and J lost 2; bases outside the gene matches: 6. The CDR3 is made up of 17 amino acids. Germline assignment: CDR1 SGHTA and CDR2 FQGNSA. DNA of the CDR3: TGTGCCAGCAGCCTGCTGGGACTAGCGGGGACCTACAATGAGCAGTTCTTC. This encodes CASSLLGLAGTYNEQFF.

The chain carries TRBV11-3 and TRBJ2-7, with 10 bases that match TRBD2. There are 15 residues in the CDR3. Trimming at V came to 4 bases and at J to 6 bases, leaving 9 bases not matched to a gene. Germline loops: CDR1 SGHNT, CDR2 YENEEA. The CDR3 nucleotides read TGTGCCAGCAGCTCACCCCTAGCGGGAGCTCGCGAGCAGTACTTC. Its translation: CASSSPLAGAREQYF.

The chain uses TRBV6-5 and TRBJ1-2; 10 positions match TRBD1. CDR1 and CDR2 (germline): MNHEY, SVGAGI. The V and J ends lost 6 bases and 8 bases, in that order; junction bases with no gene match: 9. This CDR3 spans 14 amino acids. The CDR3 nucleotides read TGTGCCAGCAGCCAGGAAGACAGGGGGCAAGGCTACACCTTC. It yields the protein CASSQEDRGQGYTF.

V is TRBV28 and J is TRBJ2-7, with D maybe TRBD2 (7 bases). Per germline, CDR1 MDHEN and CDR2 SYDVKM. The CDR3 consists of 16 residues. Trimming cost V 5 bases and J 3 bases, with 20 bases left between them. The CDR3 spells CASSPSRGEGLYEQYF. CDR3 nucleotides: TGTGCCAGCAGTCCGTCTAGGGGGGAGGGCCTCTACGAGCAGTACTTC.

This rearrangement joins TRBV5-1 to TRBJ1-4; the match to TRBD1 covers 9 bases. V shed 3 bases and J 2 bases; nucleotides not matched to a gene: 5. Germline loops: CDR1 SGHRS, CDR2 YFSETQ. CDR3 length: 16 amino acids. The CDR3 DNA reads as TGCGCCAGCAGCTCCCGGGACAGGGATACTAATGAAAAACTGTTTTTT. Its translation is CASSSRDRDTNEKLFF.

The genes are TRBV7-9 and TRBJ1-2; a possible D gene is TRBD1 (5 bases). Germline V gene data show CDR1 as SEHNR and CDR2 as FQNEAQ (reference sequence). The V gene lost 2 bases and the J gene lost 6 bases, with 19 bases spanning the gap. This CDR3 region has 16 residues. As DNA, the CDR3 is TGTGCCAGCAGCTTATTGCAGGTGGTATTAGGGGATGGCTACACCTTC. Its protein is CASSLLQVVLGDGYTF.

The rearrangement joins TRBV4-1 to TRBJ1-2; D gene uncertain. Germline V lookup: CDR1 MGHRA, CDR2 YSYEKL. The CDR3 covers 15 residues. V was shortened by 1 base and J by 0 bases, with 9 bases between the two germline ends. Here the CDR3 reads CASSQGRVTNYGYTF. For the CDR3, the DNA is TGCGCCAGCAGCCAAGGACGGGTTACTAACTATGGCTACACCTTC.

V gene TRBV28 combines with J gene TRBJ2-5; 14 nucleotides align to TRBD2. The length of the CDR3 is 16 residues. V was clipped by 5 bases and J by 11 bases; unmatched bases: 13. Germline lookup yields CDR1 MDHEN and CDR2 SYDVKM. DNA for the CDR3: TGTGCCAGCAGTAAAACCTCGGGACTAGCGGGGGATGAGCAGTACTTC. It yields the protein CASSKTSGLAGDEQYF.

The V and J genes are TRBV10-1 and TRBJ1-1; D gene ambiguous. V lost 4 bases, J lost 1 base, and 7 bases lay in between. Germline CDR1 reads WNHNN; CDR2 reads SYGVQD (reference sequence). The CDR3 runs to 13 residues. The CDR3 DNA is TGCGCCAGCAGTGCCACATGGAACACTGAAGCTTTCTTT. Its translation is CASSATWNTEAFF.

The chain couples TRBV19 to TRBJ1-4; D might be TRBD1 (6 bases). Germline V CDR1 and CDR2: LNHDA, SQIVND (reference sequence). This CDR3 has 17 residues. V lost 6 bases and J 0 bases, leaving 17 bases between the germline ends. The DNA of the CDR3 is TGTGCCAGTAGCCACCTAAACAGGGATGCAACTAATGAAAAACTGTTTTTT. Translated: CASSHLNRDATNEKLFF.

DNA of the CDR3: TGTGCCAGCAGTGGGGGGAACTGGAATAATTCACCCCTCCACTTT. It specifies CASSGGNWNNSPLHF. This rearrangement joins TRBV9 to TRBJ1-6; D is perhaps TRBD1 (5 bases). CDR1 and CDR2 (germline): SGDLS, YYNGEE. Trimming removed 5 bases at V and 5 bases at J, with 14 bases between. CDR3 length equals 15 residues.

The J gene is TRBJ2-7, the V gene TRBV30; TRBD1 might be the D (5 bases). V lost 2 bases and J lost 6, with 14 bases in between. Germline lookup yields CDR1 GTSNPN and CDR2 SVGIG (reference sequence). The CDR3 runs to 13 residues. The CDR3 reads CAWSKKAGSEQYF. CDR3 DNA sequence: TGTGCCTGGAGTAAGAAAGCAGGGTCCGAGCAGTACTTC.

The chain's CDR3 is CASKFPDGTGTYEQYF. CDR3 nucleotide sequence: TGTGCCAGCAAGTTCCCCGACGGGACAGGGACCTACGAGCAGTACTTC. The chain employs TRBV27 and TRBJ2-7; 9 nucleotides line up with TRBD1. Germline V CDR1 and CDR2: MNHEY, SMNVEV (reference sequence). The ends lost 7 bases at V and 2 bases at J; junction bases unmatched: 12. This CDR3 has 16 residues.

The rearrangement joins TRBV18 to TRBJ2-1; a possible D gene is TRBD2 (6 bases). The CDR3 is 14 residues long. Deletions cut 6 bases from V and 8 bases from J, with 17 bases between. Germline assignment: CDR1 KGHSH and CDR2 LQKENI. DNA of the CDR3: TGTGCCAGCTCGCTACTAGCCAGTAGCCATGAGCAGTTCTTC. Protein product: CASSLLASSHEQFF.

J is TRBJ2-1 and V is TRBV20-1; 9 bases agree with TRBD1. The V gene end was trimmed by 8 bases and the J gene end by 8 bases; junction bases not matched to a gene: 4. In germline, CDR1 is DFQATT, CDR2 SNEGSKA (reference sequence). The CDR3 has 11 amino acids. CDR3: CSKQGADEQFF. The CDR3, as DNA: TGCAGTAAACAGGGGGCGGATGAGCAGTTCTTC.

This clone has a handful of counts. CDR3 sequence: CASSGQGWYEQYF. DNA for the CDR3: TGTGCCAGCAGTGGACAGGGTTGGTACGAGCAGTACTTC. This chain connects TRBV28 to TRBJ2-7; 8 bases line up with TRBD1. Germline V gene data show CDR1 as MDHEN and CDR2 as SYDVKM. V lost 5 bases to trimming and J lost 4 bases; unmatched junction nucleotides: 4. This CDR3 contains 13 residues.

The chain joins TRBV4-3 to TRBJ2-5; possibly TRBD2 for D (6 bases). V was shortened by 1 base and J by 1 base, with 13 bases between the two germline ends. The CDR3 has 16 residues. The germline V gene encodes CDR1 LGHNA and CDR2 YSLEER. The CDR3 nucleotides are TGCGCCAGCAGCCAAGGCGGGGCTGACCCCCAAGAGACCCAGTACTTC. It specifies CASSQGGADPQETQYF.

This clone was found once. V gene TRBV10-1 combines with J gene TRBJ2-2, with unresolved D. Looked up from germline, CDR1 is WNHNN and CDR2 is SYGVQD (reference sequence). The CDR3 runs 12 residues. Trimming stripped 7 bases from V and 3 bases from J, with 6 bases between. The CDR3 region has the DNA TGCGCCAGCAATTCTCACACCGGGGAGCTGTTTTTT. This encodes CASNSHTGELFF.

The CDR3 DNA reads TGCGCCAGCAGCCAAGCCCCGGACAGTATCGTATACACTGAAGCTTTCTTT. Translated, it gives CASSQAPDSIVYTEAFF. The gene calls are TRBV4-1 and TRBJ1-1; tentatively, D is TRBD1 (6 bases). V shed 1 base and J shed 3 bases, with 18 bases lying between them. This CDR3 is 17 amino acids long. CDR1 is MGHRA and CDR2 is YSYEKL in the germline V gene.

This rearrangement joins TRBV7-4 to TRBJ2-1; no reliable D call. The CDR3 spans 16 residues. The germline CDR1 and CDR2 sequences are SGHVT and SQSDAQ. With 1 base removed from V and 3 bases from J, the gap between germline ends came to 13 bases. The CDR3 bases are TGTGCCAGCAGCTTAGAAACTACCGGAATCTACAATGAGCAGTTCTTC. Its translation: CASSLETTGIYNEQFF.

This chain connects TRBV7-2 to TRBJ1-1, with TRBD1 matching over 8 bases. The CDR3 runs to 17 residues. The trim removed 5 bases at V and 0 bases at J, leaving 11 bases unmatched. Germline V gene lookup returns CDR1 SGHTA and CDR2 FQGNSA. DNA of the CDR3: TGTGCCAGCAGCCCCCAGAGGACAGGGCCATTGAACACTGAAGCTTTCTTT. This sequence encodes CASSPQRTGPLNTEAFF.

J is TRBJ1-5 and V is TRBV19, with unresolved D. The germline gives CDR1 LNHDA, CDR2 SQIVND (reference sequence). V lost 4 bases, J lost 4 bases, and 8 bases lay in between. The length of the CDR3 is 13 residues. CDR3 loop: CASSTQRNQPQHF. In DNA form, the CDR3 reads TGTGCCAGTAGTACTCAGCGGAATCAGCCCCAGCATTTT.

The V and J genes are TRBV7-8 and TRBJ2-7; 9 bases are a match to TRBD2. Germline trimming cut 2 bases from V and 0 bases from J; bases unmatched to any gene: 2. The CDR3 is made up of 15 amino acids. The germline CDR1 and CDR2 sequences are SGHVS and FQNEAQ. The CDR3 sequence is CASSLLAGPSYEQYF. The CDR3 DNA reads as TGTGCCAGCAGCTTACTAGCGGGGCCCTCCTACGAGCAGTACTTC.

This chain connects TRBV5-1 to TRBJ2-7; D might be TRBD2 (6 bases). V lost 7 bases, J lost 5 bases, and 25 bases lay in between. The CDR3 has 16 residues. From germline, CDR1 is SGHRS and CDR2 YFSETQ. CDR3 amino acids: CASGLNSDYILNEQYF. CDR3 bases: TGCGCCAGCGGACTAAACTCCGACTATATCCTCAACGAGCAGTACTTC.

This chain links TRBV2 with TRBJ1-4; D not resolved. The CDR3 consists of 14 residues. The V gene's germline CDR1 is SNHLY and CDR2 FYNNEI. Trimming left V 1 base short and J 4 bases short, with 7 bases between. The CDR3 bases are TGTGCCAGCAGTGAAGAGCGGAATAATGAAAAACTGTTTTTT. Protein: CASSEERNNEKLFF.

J is TRBJ1-2 and V is TRBV2; 8 positions match TRBD1. Germline V gene lookup returns CDR1 SNHLY and CDR2 FYNNEI. V lost 6 bases, J lost 6 bases, and 6 bases stayed unmatched. This CDR3 region has 13 residues. Written as DNA, the CDR3 is TGTGCCAGCAGCGGGACAGGCGGGGATGGCTACACCTTC. It encodes CASSGTGGDGYTF.

This chain uses TRBV5-6 with TRBJ2-5; D gene unclear. Germline values: CDR1 SGHDT, CDR2 YYEEEE. This CDR3 contains 14 residues. The V and J ends lost 0 bases and 3 bases respectively, with 9 bases between them. The CDR3 sequence: CASSLDRIKETQYF. The CDR3 coding sequence is TGTGCCAGCAGCTTGGACAGAATCAAAGAGACCCAGTACTTC.

The rearrangement links TRBV28 to TRBJ2-4; maybe TRBD2 (5 bases). V was shortened by 1 base and J by 1 base, with 14 bases between the two germline ends. CDR3 length: 17 amino acids. Germline loops: CDR1 MDHEN, CDR2 SYDVKM. DNA of the CDR3: TGTGCCAGCAGTTTATACGGGGATGGTTGGGCCAAAAACATTCAGTACTTC. Encoded protein: CASSLYGDGWAKNIQYF.

The sample holds one count of this clone. The CDR3 DNA reads as TGTGCCAGCAGCTTGTTACCGTCTGGGCAGGGCTATGGCTACACCTTC. Its protein product is CASSLLPSGQGYGYTF. The rearrangement joins TRBV5-6 to TRBJ1-2; possible D gene TRBD1, 5 bases. Germline loops: CDR1 SGHDT, CDR2 YYEEEE. This CDR3 has 16 residues. V lost 1 base, J lost 4 bases, and 17 bases lay in between.

This rearrangement joins TRBV5-6 to TRBJ1-4, with 7 bases that match TRBD1. The trim removed 1 base at V and 4 bases at J, leaving 4 bases unmatched. This CDR3 has 15 residues. Germline-derived CDR1 and CDR2 are SGHDT and YYEEEE. The CDR3 DNA sequence: TGTGCCAGCAGCTTGCGAGACAGGGTTAATGAAAAACTGTTTTTT. Its protein is CASSLRDRVNEKLFF. The full variable domain, completed using reference TRBV5-6 and TRBJ1-4, is DAGVTQSPTHLIKTRGQQVTLRCSPKSGHDTVSWYQQALGQGPQFIFQYYEEEERQRGNFPDRFSGHQFPNYSSELNVNALLLGDSALYLCASSLRDRVNEKLFFGSGTQLSVL.

This chain links TRBV5-4 with TRBJ2-5, with TRBD2 as a possible D gene (6 bases). The CDR3 sequence is 16 residues long. Germline-derived CDR1 and CDR2 are SGHNT and YYREEE (reference sequence). Trimming took 3 bases from V and 1 from J, leaving 16 bases between them. CDR3 sequence: CASSSVASVGQETQYF. Written as DNA, the CDR3 is TGTGCCAGCAGCTCTGTCGCTAGCGTAGGCCAAGAGACCCAGTACTTC.